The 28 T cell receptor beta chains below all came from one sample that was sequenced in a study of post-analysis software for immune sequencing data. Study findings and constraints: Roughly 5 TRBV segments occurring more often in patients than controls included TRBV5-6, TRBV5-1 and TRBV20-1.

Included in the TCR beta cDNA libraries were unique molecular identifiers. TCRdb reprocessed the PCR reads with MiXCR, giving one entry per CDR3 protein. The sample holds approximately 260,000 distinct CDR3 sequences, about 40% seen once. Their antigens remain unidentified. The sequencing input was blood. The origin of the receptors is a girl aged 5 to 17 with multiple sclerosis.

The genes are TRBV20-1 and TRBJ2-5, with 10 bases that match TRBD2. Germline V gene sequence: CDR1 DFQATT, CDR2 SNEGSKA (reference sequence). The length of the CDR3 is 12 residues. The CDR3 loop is CSGTSAGETQYF. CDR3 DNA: TGCAGCGGGACTAGCGCGGGAGAGACCCAGTACTTC.

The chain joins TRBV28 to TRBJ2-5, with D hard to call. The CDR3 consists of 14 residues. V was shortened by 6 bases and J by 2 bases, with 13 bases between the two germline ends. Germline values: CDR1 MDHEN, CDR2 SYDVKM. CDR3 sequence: CASSPPGYQETQYF. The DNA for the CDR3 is TGTGCCAGCAGCCCCCCAGGCTATCAAGAGACCCAGTACTTC.

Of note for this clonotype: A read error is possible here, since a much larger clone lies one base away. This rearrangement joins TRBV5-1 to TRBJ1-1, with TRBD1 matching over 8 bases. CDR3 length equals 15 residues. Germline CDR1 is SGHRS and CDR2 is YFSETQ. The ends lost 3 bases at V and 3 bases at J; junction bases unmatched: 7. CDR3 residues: CASSSRDRIHTEAFF. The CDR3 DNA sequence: TGCGCCAGCAGCTCCAGGGACAGGATCCACACTGAAGCTTTCTTT.

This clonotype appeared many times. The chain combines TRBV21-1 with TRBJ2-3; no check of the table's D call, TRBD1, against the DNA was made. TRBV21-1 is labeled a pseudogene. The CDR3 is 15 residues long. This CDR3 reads CASSGRPGARDTQYF. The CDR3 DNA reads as TGTGCCAGCAGCGGACGCCCCGGGGCTCGAGATACGCAGTATTTT.

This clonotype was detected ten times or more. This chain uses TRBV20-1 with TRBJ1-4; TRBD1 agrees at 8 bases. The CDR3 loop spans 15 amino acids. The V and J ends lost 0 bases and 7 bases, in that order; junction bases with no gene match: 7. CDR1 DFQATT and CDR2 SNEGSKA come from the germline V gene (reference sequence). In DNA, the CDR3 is TGCAGTGCTAGAGATGGGGCCAGGGGGCTTGAAAAACTGTTTTTT. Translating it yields CSARDGARGLEKLFF.

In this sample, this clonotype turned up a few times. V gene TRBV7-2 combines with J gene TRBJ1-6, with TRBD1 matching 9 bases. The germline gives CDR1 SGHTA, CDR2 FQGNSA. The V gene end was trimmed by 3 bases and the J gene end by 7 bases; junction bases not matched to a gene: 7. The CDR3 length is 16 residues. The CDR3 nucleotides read TGTGCCAGCAGCTTTACAGGGGGCATGGGGAATTCACCCCTCCACTTT. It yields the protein CASSFTGGMGNSPLHF.

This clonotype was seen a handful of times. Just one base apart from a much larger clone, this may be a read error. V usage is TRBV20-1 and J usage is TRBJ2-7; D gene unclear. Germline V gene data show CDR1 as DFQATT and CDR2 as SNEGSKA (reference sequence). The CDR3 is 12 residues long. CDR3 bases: TGCAGGGCTAGTAAGGACTCCTACGAGCAGTACTTC. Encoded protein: CRASKDSYEQYF.

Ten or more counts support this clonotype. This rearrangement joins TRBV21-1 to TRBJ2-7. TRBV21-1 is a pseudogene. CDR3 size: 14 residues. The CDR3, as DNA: TGTGCCAGCAGCAAAGCCGGTCAGAACTACGAGCAGTACTTC. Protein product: CASSKAGQNYEQYF.

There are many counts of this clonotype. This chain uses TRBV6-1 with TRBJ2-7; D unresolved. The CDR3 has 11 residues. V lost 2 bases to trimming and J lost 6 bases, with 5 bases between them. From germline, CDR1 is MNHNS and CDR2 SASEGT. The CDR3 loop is CASSETREQYF. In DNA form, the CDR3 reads TGTGCCAGCAGTGAAACCCGCGAGCAGTACTTC.

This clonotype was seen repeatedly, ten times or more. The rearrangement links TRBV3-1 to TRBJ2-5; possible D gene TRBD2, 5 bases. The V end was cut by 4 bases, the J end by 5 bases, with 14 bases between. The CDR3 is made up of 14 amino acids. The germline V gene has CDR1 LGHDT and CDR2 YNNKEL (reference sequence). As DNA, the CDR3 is TGTGCCAGCAGCCCTTTCCGGGAACCGGAGACCCAGTACTTC. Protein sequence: CASSPFREPETQYF.

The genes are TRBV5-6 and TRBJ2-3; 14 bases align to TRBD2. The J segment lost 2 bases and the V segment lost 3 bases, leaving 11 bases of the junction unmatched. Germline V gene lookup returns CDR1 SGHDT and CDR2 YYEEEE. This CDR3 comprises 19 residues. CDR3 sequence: CASSSRTSGRLGDTDTQYF. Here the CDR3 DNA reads TGTGCCAGCAGCTCACGGACTAGCGGGAGGTTAGGGGACACAGATACGCAGTATTTT.

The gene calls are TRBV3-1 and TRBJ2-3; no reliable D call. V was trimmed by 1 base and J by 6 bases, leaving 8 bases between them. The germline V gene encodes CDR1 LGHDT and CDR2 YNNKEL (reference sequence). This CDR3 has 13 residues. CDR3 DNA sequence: TGTGCCAGCAGCCAAGGGAGAGACGATACGCAGTATTTT. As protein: CASSQGRDDTQYF.

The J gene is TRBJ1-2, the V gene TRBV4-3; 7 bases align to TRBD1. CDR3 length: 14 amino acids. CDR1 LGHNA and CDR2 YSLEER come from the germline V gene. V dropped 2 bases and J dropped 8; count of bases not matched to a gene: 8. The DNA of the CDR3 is TGCGCCAGCAGCCAACCCGGGACAGCTTCCGGCTACACCTTC. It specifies CASSQPGTASGYTF.

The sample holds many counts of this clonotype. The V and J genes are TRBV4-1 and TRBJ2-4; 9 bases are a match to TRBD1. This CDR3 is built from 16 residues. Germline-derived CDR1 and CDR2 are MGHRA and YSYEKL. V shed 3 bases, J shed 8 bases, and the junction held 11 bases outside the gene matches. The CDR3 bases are TGCGCCAGCAGCCAGGTGGTTGGGACAGGGCAGGACATTCAGTACTTC. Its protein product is CASSQVVGTGQDIQYF.

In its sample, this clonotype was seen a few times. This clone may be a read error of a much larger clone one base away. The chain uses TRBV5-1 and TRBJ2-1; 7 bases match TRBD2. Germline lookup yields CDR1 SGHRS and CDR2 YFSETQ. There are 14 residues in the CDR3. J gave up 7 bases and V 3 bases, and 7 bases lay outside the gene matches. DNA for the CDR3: TGCGCCAGCAGCTCAGTGGGAGGGCTTAATGAGCAGTTCTTC. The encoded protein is CASSSVGGLNEQFF.

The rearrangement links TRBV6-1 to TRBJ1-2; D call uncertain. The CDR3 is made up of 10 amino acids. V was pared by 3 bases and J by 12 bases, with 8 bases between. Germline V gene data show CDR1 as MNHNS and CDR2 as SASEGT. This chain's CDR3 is CASSDPFHTF. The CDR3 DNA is TGTGCCAGCAGTGACCCTTTCCACACCTTC.

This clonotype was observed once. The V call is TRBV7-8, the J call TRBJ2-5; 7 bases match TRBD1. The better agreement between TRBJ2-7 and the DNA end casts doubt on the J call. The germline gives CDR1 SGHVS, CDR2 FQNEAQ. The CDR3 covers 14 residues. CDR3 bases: TGTGCCAGCAGGCCCAGGGGGTTCTTACACGAGCAGTACTTC. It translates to CASRPRGFLHEQYF.

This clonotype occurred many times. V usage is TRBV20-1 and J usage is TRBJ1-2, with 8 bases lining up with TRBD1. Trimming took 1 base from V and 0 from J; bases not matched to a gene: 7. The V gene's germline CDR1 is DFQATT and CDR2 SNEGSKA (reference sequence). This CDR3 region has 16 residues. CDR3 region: CSARVQGVEANYGYTF. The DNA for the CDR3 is TGCAGTGCTAGAGTACAGGGGGTCGAAGCTAACTATGGCTACACCTTC.

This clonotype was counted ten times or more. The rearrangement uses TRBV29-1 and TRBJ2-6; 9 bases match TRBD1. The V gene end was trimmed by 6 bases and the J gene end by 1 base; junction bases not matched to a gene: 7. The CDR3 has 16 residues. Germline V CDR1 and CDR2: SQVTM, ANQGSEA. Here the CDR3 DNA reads TGCAGCGTGTGGACAGGGGAGGTTTCTGGGGCCAACGTCCTGACTTTC. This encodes CSVWTGEVSGANVLTF.

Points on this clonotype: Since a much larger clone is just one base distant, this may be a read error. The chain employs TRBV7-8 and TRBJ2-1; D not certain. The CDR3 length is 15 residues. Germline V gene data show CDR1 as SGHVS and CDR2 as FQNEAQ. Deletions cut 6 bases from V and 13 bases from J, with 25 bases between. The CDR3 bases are TGTGCCAGCAGGGAGCTGGAACTTAGAAAAGAGACCCAGTTCTTC. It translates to CASRELELRKETQFF. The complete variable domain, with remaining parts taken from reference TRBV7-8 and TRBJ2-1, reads GAGVSQSPRYKVAKRGQDVALRCDPISGHVSLFWYQQALGQGPEFLTYFQNEAQLDKSGLPSDRFFAERPEGSVSTLKIQRTQQEDSAVYLCASRELELRKETQFFGPGTRLTVL.

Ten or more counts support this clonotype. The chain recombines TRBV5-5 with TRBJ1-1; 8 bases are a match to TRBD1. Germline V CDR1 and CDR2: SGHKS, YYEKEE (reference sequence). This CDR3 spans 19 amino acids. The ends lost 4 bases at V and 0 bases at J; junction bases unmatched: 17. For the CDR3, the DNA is TGTGCCAGCAGCAGGACAGGGTTTGACCTTCTTGGCTTGAACACTGAAGCTTTCTTT. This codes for CASSRTGFDLLGLNTEAFF.

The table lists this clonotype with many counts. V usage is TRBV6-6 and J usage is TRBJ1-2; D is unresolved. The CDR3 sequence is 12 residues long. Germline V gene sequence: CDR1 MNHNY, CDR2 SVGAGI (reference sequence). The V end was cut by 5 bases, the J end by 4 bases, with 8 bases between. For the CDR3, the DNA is TGTGCCAGCAGTGGATGGGGCTATGGCTACACCTTC. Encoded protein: CASSGWGYGYTF.

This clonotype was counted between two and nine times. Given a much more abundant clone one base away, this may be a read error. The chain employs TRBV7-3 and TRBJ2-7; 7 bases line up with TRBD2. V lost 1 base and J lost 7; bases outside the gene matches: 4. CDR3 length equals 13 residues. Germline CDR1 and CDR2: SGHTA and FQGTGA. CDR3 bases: TGTGCCAGCAGCTTAATCACGGGGGGTGAGCAGTACTTC. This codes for CASSLITGGEQYF.

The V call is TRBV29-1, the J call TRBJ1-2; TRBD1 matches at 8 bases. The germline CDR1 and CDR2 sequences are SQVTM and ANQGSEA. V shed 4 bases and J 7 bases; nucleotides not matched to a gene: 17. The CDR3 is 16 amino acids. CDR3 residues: CSVGLKSTRGRVGYTF. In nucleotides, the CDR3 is TGCAGCGTTGGCCTAAAGTCCACCAGGGGGCGGGTTGGCTACACCTTC. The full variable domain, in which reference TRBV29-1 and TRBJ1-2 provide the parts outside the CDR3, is SAVISQKPSRDICQRGTSLTIQCQVDSQVTMMFWYRQQPGQSLTLIATANQGSEATYESGFVIDKFPISRPNLTFSTLTVSNMSPEDSSIYLCSVGLKSTRGRVGYTFGSGTRLTVV.

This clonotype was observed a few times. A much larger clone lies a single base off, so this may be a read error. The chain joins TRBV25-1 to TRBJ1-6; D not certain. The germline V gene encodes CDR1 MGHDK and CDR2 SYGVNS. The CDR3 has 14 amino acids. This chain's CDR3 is CASSEVRDNSPPHF. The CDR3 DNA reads TGTGCCAGCAGTGAAGTTAGAGATAATTCACCCCCCCACTTT. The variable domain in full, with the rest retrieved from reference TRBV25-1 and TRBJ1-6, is EADIYQTPRYLVIGTGKKITLECSQTMGHDKMYWYQQDPGMELHLIHYSYGVNSTEKGDLSSESTVSRIRTEHFPLTLESARPSHTSQYLCASSEVRDNSPPHFGNGTRLTVT.

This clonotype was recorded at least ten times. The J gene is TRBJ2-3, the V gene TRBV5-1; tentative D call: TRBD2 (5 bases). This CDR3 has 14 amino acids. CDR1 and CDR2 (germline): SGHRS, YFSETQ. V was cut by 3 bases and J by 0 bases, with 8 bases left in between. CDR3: CASSSLVSTDTQYF. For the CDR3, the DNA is TGCGCCAGCAGCTCACTAGTTAGCACAGATACGCAGTATTTT.

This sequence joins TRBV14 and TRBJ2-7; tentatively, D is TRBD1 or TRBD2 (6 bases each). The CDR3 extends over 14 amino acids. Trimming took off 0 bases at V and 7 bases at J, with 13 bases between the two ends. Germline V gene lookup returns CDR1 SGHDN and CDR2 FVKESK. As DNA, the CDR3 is TGTGCCAGCAGCCAAGAATCCGGGGGCGATGAGCAGTACTTC. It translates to CASSQESGGDEQYF.

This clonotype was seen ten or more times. DNA of the CDR3: TGTGCCAGCAGCCAAGTGCGGGGGAGAGAGACCCAGTACTTC. This sequence encodes CASSQVRGRETQYF. V gene TRBV14 combines with J gene TRBJ2-5, with 7 nucleotides matching TRBD2. The CDR3 is made up of 14 amino acids. CDR1 and CDR2 (germline): SGHDN, FVKESK. V lost 1 base, J lost 4 bases, and 3 bases stayed unmatched.